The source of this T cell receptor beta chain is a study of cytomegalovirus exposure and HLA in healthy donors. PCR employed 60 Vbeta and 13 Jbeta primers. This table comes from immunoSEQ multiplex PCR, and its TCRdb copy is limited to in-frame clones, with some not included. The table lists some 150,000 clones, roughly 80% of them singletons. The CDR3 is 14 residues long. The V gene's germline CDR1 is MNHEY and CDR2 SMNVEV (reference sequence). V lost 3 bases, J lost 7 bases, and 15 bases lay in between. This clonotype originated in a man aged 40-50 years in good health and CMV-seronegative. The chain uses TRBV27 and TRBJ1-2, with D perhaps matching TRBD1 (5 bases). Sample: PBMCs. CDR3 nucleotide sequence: TGTGCCAGCAGTTTGCTGGGGGGACTAATTGGCTACACCTTC. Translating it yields CASSLLGGLIGYTF.